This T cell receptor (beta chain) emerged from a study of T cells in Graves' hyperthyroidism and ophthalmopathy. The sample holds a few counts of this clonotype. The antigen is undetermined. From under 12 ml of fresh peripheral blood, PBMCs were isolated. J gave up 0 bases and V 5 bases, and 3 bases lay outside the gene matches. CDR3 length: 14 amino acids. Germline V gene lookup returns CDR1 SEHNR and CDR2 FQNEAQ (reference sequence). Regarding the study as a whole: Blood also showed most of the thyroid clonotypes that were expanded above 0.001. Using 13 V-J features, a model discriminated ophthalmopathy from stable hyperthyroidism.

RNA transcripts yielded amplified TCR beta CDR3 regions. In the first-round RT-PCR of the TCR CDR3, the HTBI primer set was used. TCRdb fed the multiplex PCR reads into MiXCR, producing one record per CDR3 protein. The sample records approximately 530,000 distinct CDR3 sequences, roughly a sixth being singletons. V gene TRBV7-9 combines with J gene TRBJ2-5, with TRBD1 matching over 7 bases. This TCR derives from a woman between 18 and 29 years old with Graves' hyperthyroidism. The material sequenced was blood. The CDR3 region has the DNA TGTGCCAGCAGCCAGGGACAGAACCAAGAGACCCAGTACTTC. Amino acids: CASSQGQNQETQYF.